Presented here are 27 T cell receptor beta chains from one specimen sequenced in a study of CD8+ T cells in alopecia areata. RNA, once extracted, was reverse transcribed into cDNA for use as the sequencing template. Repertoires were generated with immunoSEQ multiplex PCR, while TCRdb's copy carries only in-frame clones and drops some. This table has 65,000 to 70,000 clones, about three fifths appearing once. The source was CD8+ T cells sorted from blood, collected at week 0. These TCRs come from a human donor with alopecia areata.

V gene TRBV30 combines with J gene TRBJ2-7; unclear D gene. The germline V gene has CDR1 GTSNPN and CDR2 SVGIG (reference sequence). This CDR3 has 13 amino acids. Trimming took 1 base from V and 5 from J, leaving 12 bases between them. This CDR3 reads CAWSDYGPNEQYF. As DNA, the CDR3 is TGTGCCTGGAGTGACTACGGGCCTAACGAGCAGTACTTC.

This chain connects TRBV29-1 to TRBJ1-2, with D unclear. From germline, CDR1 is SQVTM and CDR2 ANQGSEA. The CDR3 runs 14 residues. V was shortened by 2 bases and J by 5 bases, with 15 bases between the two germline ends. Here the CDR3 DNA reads TGCAGCGTTGAACCACGGGCACAGCATTATGGCTACACCTTC. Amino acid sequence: CSVEPRAQHYGYTF.

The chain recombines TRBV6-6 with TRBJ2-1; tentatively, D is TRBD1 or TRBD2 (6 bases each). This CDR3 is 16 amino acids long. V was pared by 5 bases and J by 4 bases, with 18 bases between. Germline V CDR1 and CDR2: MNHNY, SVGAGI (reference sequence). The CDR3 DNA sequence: TGTGCCAGCAGTCACAAGGGGGGAGGAGATTACAATGAGCAGTTCTTC. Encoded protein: CASSHKGGGDYNEQFF.

The CDR3 reads CASSEYPGGPNEQYF. The CDR3 region has the DNA TGTGCCAGCAGTGAGTACCCGGGGGGGCCTAACGAGCAGTACTTC. V gene TRBV9 combines with J gene TRBJ2-7; 8 nucleotides match TRBD2. In germline, CDR1 is SGDLS, CDR2 YYNGEE. V shed 5 bases, J shed 5 bases, and the junction held 12 bases outside the gene matches. The CDR3 has 15 amino acids.

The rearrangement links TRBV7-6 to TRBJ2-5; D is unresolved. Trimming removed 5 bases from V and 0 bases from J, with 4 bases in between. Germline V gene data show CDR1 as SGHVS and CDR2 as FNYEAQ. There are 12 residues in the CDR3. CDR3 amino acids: CASSDYQETQYF. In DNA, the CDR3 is TGTGCCAGCAGCGATTACCAAGAGACCCAGTACTTC.

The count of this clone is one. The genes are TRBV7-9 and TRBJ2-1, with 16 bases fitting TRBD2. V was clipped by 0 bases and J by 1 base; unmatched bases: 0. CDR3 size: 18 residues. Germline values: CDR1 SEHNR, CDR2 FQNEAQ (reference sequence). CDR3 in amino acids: CASSLAGLAGGSYNEQFF. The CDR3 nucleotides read TGTGCCAGCAGCTTAGCGGGACTAGCGGGAGGGTCCTACAATGAGCAGTTCTTC.

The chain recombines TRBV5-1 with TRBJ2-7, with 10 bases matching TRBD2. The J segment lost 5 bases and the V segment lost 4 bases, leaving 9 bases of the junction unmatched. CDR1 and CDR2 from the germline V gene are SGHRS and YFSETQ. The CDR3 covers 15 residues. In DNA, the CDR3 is TGCGCCAGCAGCGTCGGGGCTAGCGGGAGAAACGAGCAGTACTTC. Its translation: CASSVGASGRNEQYF.

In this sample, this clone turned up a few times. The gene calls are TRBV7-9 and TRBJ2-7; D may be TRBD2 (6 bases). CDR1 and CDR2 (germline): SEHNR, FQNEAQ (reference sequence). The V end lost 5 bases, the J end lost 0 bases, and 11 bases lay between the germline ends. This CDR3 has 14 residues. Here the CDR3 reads CASSQLGGSYEQYF. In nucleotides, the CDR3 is TGTGCCAGCAGCCAGCTGGGGGGCTCCTACGAGCAGTACTTC.

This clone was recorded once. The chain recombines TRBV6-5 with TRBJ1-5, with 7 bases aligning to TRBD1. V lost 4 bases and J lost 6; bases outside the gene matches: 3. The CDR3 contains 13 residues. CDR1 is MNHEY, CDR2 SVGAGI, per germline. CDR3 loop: CASSWDSIQPQHF. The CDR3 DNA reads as TGTGCCAGCAGTTGGGACAGTATTCAGCCCCAGCATTTT.

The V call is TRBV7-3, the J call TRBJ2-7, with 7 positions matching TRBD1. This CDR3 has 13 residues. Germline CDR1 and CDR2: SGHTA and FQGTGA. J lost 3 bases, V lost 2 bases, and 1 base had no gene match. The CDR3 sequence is CASSLAGGYEQYF. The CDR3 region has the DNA TGTGCCAGCAGCTTAGCAGGGGGCTACGAGCAGTACTTC.

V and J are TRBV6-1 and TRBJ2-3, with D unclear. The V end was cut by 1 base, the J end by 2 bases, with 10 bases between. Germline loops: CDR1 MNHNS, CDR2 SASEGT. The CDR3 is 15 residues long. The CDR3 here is CASSEDRAHTDTQYF. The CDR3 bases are TGTGCCAGCAGTGAAGATAGGGCCCACACAGATACGCAGTATTTT.

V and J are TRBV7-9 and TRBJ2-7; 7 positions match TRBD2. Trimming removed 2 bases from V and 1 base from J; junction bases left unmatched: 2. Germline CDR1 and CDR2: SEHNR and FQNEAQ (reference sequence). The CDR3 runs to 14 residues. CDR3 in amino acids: CASSLTSASYEQYF. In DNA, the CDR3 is TGTGCCAGCAGCTTAACTAGCGCATCCTACGAGCAGTACTTC.

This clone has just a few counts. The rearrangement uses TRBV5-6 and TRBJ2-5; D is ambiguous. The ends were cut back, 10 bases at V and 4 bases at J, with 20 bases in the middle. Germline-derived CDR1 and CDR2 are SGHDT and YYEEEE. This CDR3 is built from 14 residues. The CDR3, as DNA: TGTGCCTCCGGCGACCCCACTATCCGAGAGACCCAGTACTTC. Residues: CASGDPTIRETQYF. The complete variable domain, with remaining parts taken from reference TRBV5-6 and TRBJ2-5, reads DAGVTQSPTHLIKTRGQQVTLRCSPKSGHDTVSWYQQALGQGPQFIFQYYEEEERQRGNFPDRFSGHQFPNYSSELNVNALLLGDSALYLCASGDPTIRETQYFGPGTRLLVL.

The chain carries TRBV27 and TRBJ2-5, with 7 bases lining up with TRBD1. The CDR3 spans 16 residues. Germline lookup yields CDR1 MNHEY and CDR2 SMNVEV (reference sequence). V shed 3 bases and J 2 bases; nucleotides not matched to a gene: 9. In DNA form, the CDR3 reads TGTGCCAGCAGTTTGGCGTTGAGGGACAGTCAAGAGACCCAGTACTTC. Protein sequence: CASSLALRDSQETQYF.

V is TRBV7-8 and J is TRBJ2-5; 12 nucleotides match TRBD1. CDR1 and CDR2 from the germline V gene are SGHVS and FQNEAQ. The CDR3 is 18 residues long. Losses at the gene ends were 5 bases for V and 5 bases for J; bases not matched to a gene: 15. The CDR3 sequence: CASSQESIGTGGAETQYF. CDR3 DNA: TGTGCCAGCAGCCAAGAGTCGATTGGGACAGGGGGCGCGGAGACCCAGTACTTC. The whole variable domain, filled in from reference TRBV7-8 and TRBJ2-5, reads GAGVSQSPRYKVAKRGQDVALRCDPISGHVSLFWYQQALGQGPEFLTYFQNEAQLDKSGLPSDRFFAERPEGSVSTLKIQRTQQEDSAVYLCASSQESIGTGGAETQYFGPGTRLLVL.

The CDR3 DNA reads TGTGCCAGCAGCTTGGATGTCGGACTAGCGGGCACAGATACGCAGTATTTT. Amino acids: CASSLDVGLAGTDTQYF. V and J are TRBV5-6 and TRBJ2-3, with 10 bases fitting TRBD2. The V and J ends lost 0 bases and 1 base, in that order; junction bases with no gene match: 5. Germline CDR1 reads SGHDT; CDR2 reads YYEEEE. The CDR3 has 17 amino acids. Together with reference TRBV5-6 and TRBJ2-3, the CDR3 gives the full variable domain: DAGVTQSPTHLIKTRGQQVTLRCSPKSGHDTVSWYQQALGQGPQFIFQYYEEEERQRGNFPDRFSGHQFPNYSSELNVNALLLGDSALYLCASSLDVGLAGTDTQYFGPGTRLTVL.

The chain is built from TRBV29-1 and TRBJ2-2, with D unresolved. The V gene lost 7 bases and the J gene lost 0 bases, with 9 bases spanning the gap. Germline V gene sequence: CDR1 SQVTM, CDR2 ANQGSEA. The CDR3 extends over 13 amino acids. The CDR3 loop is CSGRVANTGELFF. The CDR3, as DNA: TGCAGCGGACGGGTCGCGAACACCGGGGAGCTGTTTTTT.

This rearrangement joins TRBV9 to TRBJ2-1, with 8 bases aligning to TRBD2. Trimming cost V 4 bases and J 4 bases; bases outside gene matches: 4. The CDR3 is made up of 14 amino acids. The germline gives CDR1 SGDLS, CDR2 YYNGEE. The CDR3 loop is CASSSGTSYNEQFF. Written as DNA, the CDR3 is TGTGCCAGCAGCTCCGGGACTAGTTACAATGAGCAGTTCTTC.

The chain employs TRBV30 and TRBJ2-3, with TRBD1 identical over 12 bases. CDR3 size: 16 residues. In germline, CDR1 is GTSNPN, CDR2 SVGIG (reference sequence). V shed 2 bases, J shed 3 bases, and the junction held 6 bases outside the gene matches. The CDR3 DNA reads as TGTGCCTGGAGTCCCGGGACAGGGGGCCTAACAGATACGCAGTATTTT. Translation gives CAWSPGTGGLTDTQYF.

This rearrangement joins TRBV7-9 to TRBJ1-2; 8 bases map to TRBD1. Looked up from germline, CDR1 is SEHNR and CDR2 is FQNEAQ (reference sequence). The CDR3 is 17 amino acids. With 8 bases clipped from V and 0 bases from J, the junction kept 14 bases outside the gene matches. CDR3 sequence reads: CASRSTTDRVSNYGYTF. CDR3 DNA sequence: TGTGCCAGCCGTTCGACGACGGACAGGGTCTCTAACTATGGCTACACCTTC.

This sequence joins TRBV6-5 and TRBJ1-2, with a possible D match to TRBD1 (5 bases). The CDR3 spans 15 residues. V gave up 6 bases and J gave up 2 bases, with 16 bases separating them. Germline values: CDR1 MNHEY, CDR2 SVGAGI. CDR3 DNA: TGTGCCAGCAGCACGGGTCCCCCAGGGAACTATGGCTACACCTTC. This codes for CASSTGPPGNYGYTF.

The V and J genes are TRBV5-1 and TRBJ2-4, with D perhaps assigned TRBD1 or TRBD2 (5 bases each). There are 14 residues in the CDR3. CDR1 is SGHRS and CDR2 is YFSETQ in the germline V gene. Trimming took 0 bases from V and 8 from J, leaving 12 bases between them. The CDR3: CASSLAGPRDIQYF. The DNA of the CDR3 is TGCGCCAGCAGCTTGGCGGGACCTAGGGACATTCAGTACTTC.

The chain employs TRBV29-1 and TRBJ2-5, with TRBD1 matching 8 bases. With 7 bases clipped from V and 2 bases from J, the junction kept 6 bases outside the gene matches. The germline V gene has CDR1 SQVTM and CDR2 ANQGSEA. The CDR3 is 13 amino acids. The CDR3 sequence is CSADDRGQETQYF. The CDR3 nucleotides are TGCAGCGCCGACGACAGGGGTCAAGAGACCCAGTACTTC.

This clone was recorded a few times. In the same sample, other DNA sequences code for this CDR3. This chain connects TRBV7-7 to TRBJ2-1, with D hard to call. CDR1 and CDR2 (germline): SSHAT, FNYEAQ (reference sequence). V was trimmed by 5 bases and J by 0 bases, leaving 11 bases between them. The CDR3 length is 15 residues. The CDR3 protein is CASSPSGSSYNEQFF. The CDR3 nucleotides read TGTGCCAGCAGCCCTTCGGGTAGCTCCTACAATGAGCAGTTCTTC.

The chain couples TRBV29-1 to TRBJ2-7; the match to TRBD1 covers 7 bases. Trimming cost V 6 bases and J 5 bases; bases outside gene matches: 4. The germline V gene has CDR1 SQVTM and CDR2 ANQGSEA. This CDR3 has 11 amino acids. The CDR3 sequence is CSVPQGNEQYF. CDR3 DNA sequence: TGCAGCGTGCCACAGGGGAACGAGCAGTACTTC.

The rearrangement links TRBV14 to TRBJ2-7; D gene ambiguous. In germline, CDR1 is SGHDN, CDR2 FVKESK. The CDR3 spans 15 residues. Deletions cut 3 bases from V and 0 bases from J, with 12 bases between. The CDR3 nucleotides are TGTGCCAGCAGCCACCCGCCGGGTCACTCCTACGAGCAGTACTTC. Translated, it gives CASSHPPGHSYEQYF.

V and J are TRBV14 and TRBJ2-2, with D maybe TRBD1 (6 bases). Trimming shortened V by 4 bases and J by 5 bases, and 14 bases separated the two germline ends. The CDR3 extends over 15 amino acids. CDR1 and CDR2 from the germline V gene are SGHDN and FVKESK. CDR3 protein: CASSPLQGRTGELFF. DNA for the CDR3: TGTGCCAGCAGCCCATTACAGGGTCGGACCGGGGAGCTGTTTTTT.